Below, one T cell receptor beta chain is given with its context. The data derive from a study of T cell changes during pregnancy in multiple sclerosis. The J segment lost 4 bases and the V segment lost 0 bases, leaving 3 bases of the junction unmatched. The germline V gene has CDR1 SGHRS and CDR2 YFSETQ. This CDR3 region has 14 residues. The assay was immunoSEQ multiplex PCR, and TCRdb's table has in-frame clones only and misses some. Here the sample spans 39,000 or so clones, about 91% being singletons. This chain uses TRBV5-1 with TRBJ2-7; 8 bases are a match to TRBD1. This receptor was taken from a female donor with multiple sclerosis, enrolled in a pregnancy study. The starting material was CD8+ T cells from peripheral blood mononuclear cells, obtained after pregnancy. CDR3 sequence reads: CASSLGTGRYEQYF. The DNA of the CDR3 is TGCGCCAGCAGCTTGGGGACAGGGAGGTACGAGCAGTACTTC.